This paragraph covers one T cell receptor beta chain sequence. This specimen comes from a study of blood T cell repertoires in COVID-19. Sequencing used immunoSEQ multiplex PCR; TCRdb keeps in-frame clones, though not all of them. The sample consists of roughly 380,000 clones, approximately 89% of them appearing once. The CDR3 extends over 14 amino acids. V was pared by 3 bases and J by 2 bases, with 2 bases of the junction left unmatched. Germline CDR1 reads SGHKS; CDR2 reads YYEKEE (reference sequence). Sequencing input: peripheral blood. The chain joins TRBV5-5 to TRBJ1-3; TRBD1 agrees at 7 bases. The receptor was isolated from a woman aged 40-49 years with COVID-19, enrolled during active disease. For the CDR3, the DNA is TGTGCCAGCAGCTCACAGGGGACTGGAAACACCATATATTTT. Its translation: CASSSQGTGNTIYF.